These 22 T cell receptor beta chains were all obtained from the same sample, sequenced in a study of OX40 agonist ivuxolimab in advanced cancers. Preparation of the library involved the immunoSEQ multiplex PCR assay. Not all clones reach the TCRdb copy of this immuneACCESS table, which keeps in-frame sequences only. Checked studies attribute under half of the gap to unresolved V genes and leave the rest unexplained. For this sample the table gives about 9,700 clones, of which 70% to 85% were detected only once. Approximately 30% of the sample belongs to the ten largest clones. Sequenced material: CD4+ or CD8+ T cells sorted from blood, taken in a trial of the OX40 agonist ivuxolimab. The receptors were sampled from an adult with an advanced solid tumor such as melanoma, head and neck, liver or kidney cancer.

CDR3 sequence reads: CASSYDYLPYEQYF. CDR3 sequence (DNA): TGCGCCAGCAGCTACGACTATCTTCCCTACGAGCAGTACTTC. The V gene is TRBV5-1, the J gene TRBJ2-7, with a weak D call TRBD2 (5 bases). Germline V gene sequence: CDR1 SGHRS, CDR2 YFSETQ. The CDR3 has 14 residues. Between the trimmed V and J ends, which lost 3 bases and 2 bases, there was a span of 12 bases.

The J gene is TRBJ1-2, the V gene TRBV27; no definite D call. Deletions cut 5 bases from V and 6 bases from J, with 13 bases between. This CDR3 comprises 13 residues. The V gene's germline CDR1 is MNHEY and CDR2 SMNVEV (reference sequence). This CDR3 is CASSPQVWDGYTF. Written as DNA, the CDR3 is TGTGCCAGCAGTCCCCAAGTCTGGGATGGCTACACCTTC.

The rearrangement links TRBV27 to TRBJ1-2; TRBD1 aligns across 11 bases. The CDR3 runs to 15 residues. The germline V gene encodes CDR1 MNHEY and CDR2 SMNVEV (reference sequence). The ends lost 4 bases at V and 2 bases at J; junction bases unmatched: 3. CDR3 amino acids: CASSWDRGANYGYTF. As DNA, the CDR3 is TGTGCCAGCAGTTGGGACAGGGGGGCGAACTATGGCTACACCTTC.

V usage is TRBV6-4 and J usage is TRBJ2-5, with 9 nucleotides matching TRBD2. The germline CDR1 and CDR2 sequences are MRHNA and SNTAGT. Trimming cost V 5 bases and J 3 bases; bases outside gene matches: 1. The length of the CDR3 is 13 residues. CDR3 in amino acids: CASSWTSEETQYF. In DNA, the CDR3 is TGTGCCAGCAGTTGGACTAGCGAAGAGACCCAGTACTTC.

V usage is TRBV27 and J usage is TRBJ2-7; D uncertain. Germline CDR1 is MNHEY and CDR2 is SMNVEV (reference sequence). V lost 2 bases and J 2 bases, leaving 16 bases between the germline ends. This CDR3 is built from 16 residues. CDR3 sequence reads: CASSLIGVPRAYEQYF. The CDR3 region has the DNA TGTGCCAGCAGTTTAATCGGCGTTCCACGCGCCTACGAGCAGTACTTC.

The chain couples TRBV9 to TRBJ1-2; a weak D match, TRBD1 (5 bases). From germline, CDR1 is SGDLS and CDR2 YYNGEE. The CDR3 consists of 13 residues. Trimming stripped 1 base from V and 10 bases from J, with 14 bases between. The CDR3 coding sequence is TGTGCCAGCAGCGTATTTGAAACAGGCATCTACACCTTC. Its protein is CASSVFETGIYTF.

CDR3 sequence reads: CASSGEDGGNQETQYF. The CDR3 DNA reads TGTGCCAGCAGCGGGGAGGACGGAGGAAACCAAGAGACCCAGTACTTC. The J gene is TRBJ2-5, the V gene TRBV5-4, with a tentative D call TRBD2 (6 bases). The CDR3 totals 16 residues. Looked up from germline, CDR1 is SGHNT and CDR2 is YYREEE (reference sequence). V lost 4 bases and J 0 bases, leaving 16 bases between the germline ends.

This sequence joins TRBV20-1 and TRBJ2-1; the D gene is possibly TRBD2 (6 bases). Trimming stripped 1 base from V and 15 bases from J, with 10 bases between. The CDR3 runs 10 residues. The germline V gene encodes CDR1 DFQATT and CDR2 SNEGSKA (reference sequence). The CDR3 loop reads CSARVTSLFF. DNA of the CDR3: TGCAGTGCTAGAGTGACTAGTCTGTTCTTC.

This rearrangement joins TRBV5-1 to TRBJ2-3, with 9 bases aligning to TRBD1. Germline CDR1 reads SGHRS; CDR2 reads YFSETQ. V shed 1 base and J 5 bases; nucleotides not matched to a gene: 5. This CDR3 contains 15 residues. CDR3 region: CASSLWDREIDTQYF. DNA for the CDR3: TGCGCCAGCAGCTTGTGGGACAGGGAGATAGATACGCAGTATTTT.

The chain links TRBV7-6 to TRBJ2-5, with D unresolved. The CDR3 is made up of 14 amino acids. Trimming took 4 bases from V and 2 from J, leaving 11 bases between them. Germline V CDR1 and CDR2: SGHVS, FNYEAQ. The CDR3 protein is CASSSPLEQETQYF. The CDR3 DNA follows: TGTGCCAGCAGCTCTCCCCTGGAACAAGAGACCCAGTACTTC.

This clone has a single count. The V and J genes are TRBV27 and TRBJ2-5; D possibly corresponds to TRBD1 (7 bases). The CDR3 is 14 amino acids. Germline V CDR1 and CDR2: MNHEY, SMNVEV (reference sequence). Between the trimmed V and J ends, which lost 1 base and 7 bases, there was a span of 13 bases. The CDR3 spells CASSLYRGGGTQYF. For the CDR3, the DNA is TGTGCCAGCAGTTTATACAGGGGAGGTGGGACCCAGTACTTC.

The chain recombines TRBV7-9 with TRBJ2-7; TRBD2 agrees at 7 bases. With V trimmed by 5 bases and J by 2 bases, 9 bases remained unmatched. CDR1 is SEHNR and CDR2 is FQNEAQ in the germline V gene (reference sequence). This CDR3 is 15 amino acids long. The CDR3 here is CASSPLGGKAYEQYF. Written as DNA, the CDR3 is TGTGCCAGCAGCCCACTCGGGGGGAAGGCCTACGAGCAGTACTTC. The complete variable domain, with remaining parts taken from reference TRBV7-9 and TRBJ2-7, reads DTGVSQNPRHKITKRGQNVTFRCDPISEHNRLYWYRQTLGQGPEFLTYFQNEAQLEKSRLLSDRFSAERPKGSFSTLEIQRTEQGDSAMYLCASSPLGGKAYEQYFGPGTRLTVT.

J is TRBJ2-5 and V is TRBV15; maybe TRBD2 (5 bases). This CDR3 has 14 residues. Per the germline V gene, CDR1 is LNHNV and CDR2 is YYDKDF (reference sequence). V lost 0 bases and J lost 7, with 12 bases in between. CDR3 region: CATSREQWELTQYF. The CDR3 DNA sequence: TGTGCCACCAGCAGAGAACAATGGGAGCTGACCCAGTACTTC.

Comment on this clone: The sample has other DNA sequences that encode this CDR3 too. This chain's CDR3 is CASSQDRYRVNTEAFF. The CDR3 DNA reads TGCGCCAGCAGCCAAGATCGTTACAGAGTGAACACTGAAGCTTTCTTT. The J gene is TRBJ1-1, the V gene TRBV4-1, with unresolved D. The germline gives CDR1 MGHRA, CDR2 YSYEKL. This CDR3 has 16 amino acids. V dropped 0 bases and J dropped 0 bases, with 11 bases sitting between them.

This chain uses TRBV28 with TRBJ2-5; 12 nucleotides agree with TRBD1. This CDR3 has 14 amino acids. V lost 5 bases and J lost 4; bases outside the gene matches: 2. Germline V gene data show CDR1 as MDHEN and CDR2 as SYDVKM. CDR3 bases: TGTGCCAGCAGTAGGGGACAGGGGGCAGAGACCCAGTACTTC. This codes for CASSRGQGAETQYF.

This chain uses TRBV27 with TRBJ2-3; D tentatively fits TRBD1 or TRBD2 (5 bases each). CDR1 and CDR2 from the germline V gene are MNHEY and SMNVEV (reference sequence). Trimming shortened V by 3 bases and J by 5 bases, and 15 bases separated the two germline ends. CDR3 length: 15 residues. CDR3 sequence: CASSLRGADQDTQYF. In DNA, the CDR3 is TGTGCCAGCAGTTTGAGGGGCGCGGATCAAGATACGCAGTATTTT.

CDR3 DNA sequence: TGTGCCAGCAGCTTAGAAGACAGGGTCCCCTACAATGAGCAGTTCTTC. Residues: CASSLEDRVPYNEQFF. This chain joins TRBV11-2 and TRBJ2-1, with 7 nucleotides matching TRBD1. The CDR3 has 16 amino acids. The germline gives CDR1 SGHAT, CDR2 FQNNGV. With V trimmed by 0 bases and J by 2 bases, 4 bases remained unmatched.

This chain joins TRBV5-6 and TRBJ2-5; TRBD1 matches at 7 bases. The ends lost 4 bases at V and 2 bases at J; junction bases unmatched: 5. Germline-derived CDR1 and CDR2 are SGHDT and YYEEEE. This CDR3 is built from 14 residues. CDR3: CASSLGGQQETQYF. The CDR3 DNA follows: TGTGCCAGCAGCCTAGGGGGACAGCAAGAGACCCAGTACTTC.

The gene calls are TRBV28 and TRBJ1-1, with unresolved D. V lost 4 bases and J lost 1, with 13 bases in between. The germline CDR1 and CDR2 sequences are MDHEN and SYDVKM. The CDR3 contains 15 residues. The CDR3, as DNA: TGTGCCAGCAGTTGGCAGTTGGGGTCGAACACTGAAGCTTTCTTT. This codes for CASSWQLGSNTEAFF.

This clone is labeled medium-sized. The CDR3 region has the DNA TGTGCCAGCAGCTTAAGGTCCGAGACCCAGTACTTC. Translated, it gives CASSLRSETQYF. J is TRBJ2-5 and V is TRBV7-9; D remains ambiguous. Germline assignment: CDR1 SEHNR and CDR2 FQNEAQ (reference sequence). Trimming cost V 2 bases and J 5 bases, with 6 bases left between them. The CDR3 runs 12 residues.

This rearrangement joins TRBV4-1 to TRBJ1-2; D not certain. The CDR3 totals 13 residues. Germline V lookup: CDR1 MGHRA, CDR2 YSYEKL. V was cut by 4 bases and J by 2 bases, with 8 bases left in between. The CDR3 sequence is CASSPGRNYGYTF. CDR3 nucleotides: TGCGCCAGCAGCCCCGGACGGAACTATGGCTACACCTTC.

Comment on this clone: Other DNA sequences in this specimen translate into the identical CDR3. The chain uses TRBV7-8 and TRBJ2-7, with 7 bases that match TRBD1. The V gene's germline CDR1 is SGHVS and CDR2 FQNEAQ. CDR3 length: 17 residues. V shed 5 bases and J 0 bases; nucleotides not matched to a gene: 13. CDR3 region: CASSLHDTGQISYEQYF. The DNA of the CDR3 is TGTGCCAGCAGCCTACACGACACGGGACAGATCTCCTACGAGCAGTACTTC.